The present T cell receptor (beta chain) was sequenced within a study of blood T cell repertoires in COVID-19. The CDR3 has 12 residues. CDR1 and CDR2 (germline): SEHNR, FQNEAQ (reference sequence). Trimming removed 7 bases at V and 1 base at J, with 5 bases between. As processed by the authors: Nucleated cell number was recorded as an estimate derived from reference gene primer amplification. The method was immunoSEQ multiplex PCR; TCRdb's version includes in-frame clones alone and lacks a portion of them. That table is the source of V, J and clone size, and D and trimming were worked out from the DNA. The table shows around 160,000 clones, with about 86% occurring only once.

The TCR comes from a man aged 55 to 69 with acute or convalescent COVID-19. This chain joins TRBV7-9 and TRBJ1-3; no definite D call. Sequenced: peripheral blood. This chain's CDR3 is CASTSSGNTIYF. The CDR3 DNA follows: TGTGCCAGCACCTCGTCTGGAAACACCATATATTTT.